Presented here are 21 T cell receptor beta chains from one specimen sequenced in a study of cytotoxic CD8 clonotypes in ibrutinib-treated CLL. Libraries were prepared by immunoSEQ multiplex PCR; TCRdb keeps only in-frame clonotypes and omits some of them. This table holds 250,000 to 350,000 clones, approximately 76% found once. The sample here was PBMCs, taken at disease progression, from a patient treated with ibrutinib. These receptors were collected from a human donor with chronic lymphocytic leukemia.

This rearrangement joins TRBV5-6 to TRBJ2-1; TRBD1 aligns across 10 bases. CDR1 and CDR2 (germline): SGHDT, YYEEEE. V was clipped by 3 bases and J by 5 bases; unmatched bases: 5. This CDR3 spans 15 amino acids. Here the CDR3 DNA reads TGTGCCAGCAGCTGGGGACAGGGGTGGGACAATGAGCAGTTCTTC. The encoded protein is CASSWGQGWDNEQFF.

This rearrangement joins TRBV5-8 to TRBJ1-2; D not resolved. The germline V and J ends were trimmed by 4 bases and 1 base, with 8 bases remaining between them. The CDR3 spans 13 residues. Germline V CDR1 and CDR2: SGHTS, YDEGEE. CDR3 sequence reads: CASSLRFNYGYTF. The DNA for the CDR3 is TGTGCCAGCAGCCTCAGATTTAACTATGGCTACACCTTC.

J is TRBJ2-7 and V is TRBV5-1; 8 nucleotides match TRBD2. There are 16 residues in the CDR3. Germline CDR1 and CDR2: SGHRS and YFSETQ. V shed 1 base, J shed 7 bases, and the junction held 13 bases outside the gene matches. The CDR3 spells CASSLYPGGPSGEQYF. DNA of the CDR3: TGCGCCAGCAGCTTGTACCCGGGAGGGCCCTCGGGGGAGCAGTACTTC.

The chain employs TRBV30 and TRBJ2-3; TRBD2 matches 9 bases. Germline V gene sequence: CDR1 GTSNPN, CDR2 SVGIG (reference sequence). There are 14 residues in the CDR3. V dropped 4 bases and J dropped 4; count of bases not matched to a gene: 6. The CDR3 loop reads CAWKGLAGPDTQYF. The CDR3 DNA sequence: TGTGCCTGGAAGGGCCTAGCGGGACCAGATACGCAGTATTTT.

This chain joins TRBV20-1 and TRBJ1-2, with D maybe TRBD1 (6 bases). V shed 5 bases and J shed 8 bases, with 12 bases lying between them. CDR1 and CDR2 (germline): DFQATT, SNEGSKA (reference sequence). The CDR3 is 11 amino acids. This CDR3 reads CSAYRVSGYTF. DNA for the CDR3: TGCAGTGCTTACAGGGTTTCGGGCTACACCTTC.

This clone was detected only a few times. This rearrangement joins TRBV5-1 to TRBJ2-2, with 7 positions matching TRBD2. This CDR3 contains 14 residues. Germline V gene sequence: CDR1 SGHRS, CDR2 YFSETQ. The ends lost 1 base at V and 6 bases at J; junction bases unmatched: 3. The CDR3 protein is CASSLKGGAGELFF. The DNA of the CDR3 is TGCGCCAGCAGCTTGAAGGGAGGGGCCGGGGAGCTGTTTTTT.

This chain links TRBV10-3 with TRBJ1-1, with no clear D. Trimming took 2 bases from V and 6 from J, leaving 10 bases between them. The germline CDR1 and CDR2 sequences are ENHRY and SYGVKD. CDR3 size: 13 residues. CDR3 DNA sequence: TGTGCCATCAGTGAGCTACAGAAGTCTGAAGCTTTCTTT. This gives the protein CAISELQKSEAFF.

This chain joins TRBV10-3 and TRBJ2-7; D gene unclear. Germline V gene lookup returns CDR1 ENHRY and CDR2 SYGVKD. The CDR3 runs to 11 residues. The ends were cut back, 5 bases at V and 5 bases at J, with 7 bases in the middle. CDR3 DNA: TGTGCCATCAGTCTATTCGACGAGCAGTACTTC. It encodes CAISLFDEQYF.

CDR3 protein: CSVEVPKQETQYF. The DNA for the CDR3 is TGCAGCGTTGAAGTTCCCAAACAAGAGACCCAGTACTTC. The chain joins TRBV29-1 to TRBJ2-5; no clear D gene. Trimming stripped 1 base from V and 2 bases from J, with 8 bases between. The germline CDR1 and CDR2 sequences are SQVTM and ANQGSEA. The CDR3 is 13 amino acids. The full variable domain, with the rest looked up from reference TRBV29-1 and TRBJ2-5, is SAVISQKPSRDICQRGTSLTIQCQVDSQVTMMFWYRQQPGQSLTLIATANQGSEATYESGFVIDKFPISRPNLTFSTLTVSNMSPEDSSIYLCSVEVPKQETQYFGPGTRLLVL.

V usage is TRBV5-1 and J usage is TRBJ2-6, with TRBD2 identical over 13 bases. The germline CDR1 and CDR2 sequences are SGHRS and YFSETQ. V shed 4 bases, J shed 1 base, and the junction held 14 bases outside the gene matches. The CDR3 contains 21 residues. The DNA of the CDR3 is TGCGCCAGCAGCCTAGGACTAGCGGGAGAACTATGGCTTTCTGGGGCCAACGTCCTGACTTTC. Translating gives CASSLGLAGELWLSGANVLTF.

There are a few counts of this clone. The rearrangement uses TRBV5-1 and TRBJ1-6, with TRBD1 as a possible D gene (6 bases). Trimming removed 2 bases at V and 0 bases at J, with 15 bases between. This CDR3 comprises 18 residues. The V gene's germline CDR1 is SGHRS and CDR2 YFSETQ. The chain's CDR3 is CASSLVSRGSSYNSPLHF. CDR3 in DNA: TGCGCCAGCAGCTTAGTATCCAGGGGTAGCTCCTATAATTCACCCCTCCACTTT.

In this sample, this clone turned up once. The chain employs TRBV7-9 and TRBJ2-5; D call uncertain. Per the germline V gene, CDR1 is SEHNR and CDR2 is FQNEAQ (reference sequence). This CDR3 has 14 residues. V lost 5 bases, J lost 2 bases, and 12 bases lay in between. CDR3 bases: TGTGCCAGCAGCCAAATACAGCTTCAAGAGACCCAGTACTTC. It codes for CASSQIQLQETQYF.

The chain recombines TRBV27 with TRBJ1-1; the D is unclear. Per the germline V gene, CDR1 is MNHEY and CDR2 is SMNVEV (reference sequence). CDR3 length equals 13 residues. Trimming cost V 0 bases and J 5 bases, with 7 bases left between them. The CDR3 DNA reads TGTGCCAGCAGTTTATCAACGGGAACTGAAGCTTTCTTT. This gives the protein CASSLSTGTEAFF.

The rearrangement joins TRBV4-1 to TRBJ1-2, with D possibly matching TRBD1 (6 bases). CDR3 size: 13 residues. The V and J ends lost 0 bases and 8 bases respectively, with 10 bases between them. Germline CDR1 and CDR2: MGHRA and YSYEKL. CDR3 protein: CASSQEPTGGYTF. DNA of the CDR3: TGCGCCAGCAGCCAAGAGCCGACAGGAGGCTACACCTTC.

This clone has more than one count but fewer than ten. The chain has TRBV6-5 and TRBJ2-6; no firm D call. Trimming shortened V by 4 bases and J by 0 bases, and 10 bases separated the two germline ends. CDR3 length: 16 residues. Per the germline V gene, CDR1 is MNHEY and CDR2 is SVGAGI. In nucleotides, the CDR3 is TGTGCCAGCAGTTTGCCAGGCCTCTCTGGGGCCAACGTCCTGACTTTC. It codes for CASSLPGLSGANVLTF.

This clone was counted a few times. V and J are TRBV4-1 and TRBJ1-5; D is unresolved. CDR1 MGHRA and CDR2 YSYEKL come from the germline V gene. The ends were cut back, 0 bases at V and 3 bases at J, with 9 bases in the middle. CDR3 length equals 15 residues. As DNA, the CDR3 is TGCGCCAGCAGCCAAGAGTGGTTTAACAATCAGCCCCAGCATTTT. Its translation: CASSQEWFNNQPQHF.

The chain employs TRBV19 and TRBJ2-1; 7 bases are a match to TRBD2. The V gene end was trimmed by 2 bases and the J gene end by 13 bases; junction bases not matched to a gene: 8. This CDR3 contains 13 residues. Per the germline V gene, CDR1 is LNHDA and CDR2 is SQIVND (reference sequence). The CDR3 loop reads CASSISREGYQFF. CDR3 DNA: TGTGCCAGTAGTATATCCAGGGAGGGTTACCAGTTCTTC.

There are a few counts of this clone. The V call is TRBV11-2, the J call TRBJ2-5, with 11 nucleotides matching TRBD2. The V gene's germline CDR1 is SGHAT and CDR2 FQNNGV. The CDR3 spans 16 residues. Unmatched junction bases numbered 7, after V lost 5 bases and J lost 2 bases. CDR3 nucleotide sequence: TGTGCCAGCAGCGAAGGGACTAGCGGAGTACAAGAGACCCAGTACTTC. It yields the protein CASSEGTSGVQETQYF.

This chain links TRBV5-1 with TRBJ2-1, with 7 positions matching TRBD2. With V trimmed by 0 bases and J by 4 bases, 4 bases remained unmatched. This CDR3 is 15 amino acids long. Germline-derived CDR1 and CDR2 are SGHRS and YFSETQ. The DNA of the CDR3 is TGCGCCAGCAGCTTGGGACTAGCTACGTACAATGAGCAGTTCTTC. Translated: CASSLGLATYNEQFF.

This sequence joins TRBV28 and TRBJ2-7; TRBD1 matches at 7 bases. Germline CDR1 MDHEN, CDR2 SYDVKM. The CDR3 contains 15 residues. V lost 2 bases to trimming and J lost 4 bases; unmatched junction nucleotides: 8. As DNA, the CDR3 is TGTGCCAGCAGTTTAAGGCCGGGACAGCCATACGAGCAGTACTTC. It translates to CASSLRPGQPYEQYF. Based on the CDR3 plus reference TRBV28 and TRBJ2-7, the full variable domain is DVKVTQSSRYLVKRTGEKVFLECVQDMDHENMFWYRQDPGLGLRLIYFSYDVKMKEKGDIPEGYSVSREKKERFSLILESASTNQTSMYLCASSLRPGQPYEQYFGPGTRLTVT.

This clone has only one observation. The rearrangement joins TRBV5-4 to TRBJ2-7; 15 nucleotides match TRBD2. The junction had 6 bases not matched to a gene; V was cut back by 3 bases and J by 2 bases. Germline CDR1 is SGHNT and CDR2 is YYREEE (reference sequence). The CDR3 sequence is 17 residues long. DNA of the CDR3: TGTGCCAGCAGCTCAGGGACTAGCGGGGGGCCACCCTACGAGCAGTACTTC. It translates to CASSSGTSGGPPYEQYF.